Given below is one T cell receptor beta chain in context. Original handling: It was from reference gene primer amplification that nucleated cell counts were estimated. Measured with immunoSEQ multiplex PCR; TCRdb has only the in-frame clones, and not every one. For V, J and clone size, that table is used; D and trimming come from the DNA. The sample lists approximately 190,000 clones, 70% to 90% seen once, with roughly 6.2% in the top ten. The V and J ends lost 2 bases and 8 bases, in that order; junction bases with no gene match: 8. The CDR3 runs 15 residues. Germline V CDR1 and CDR2: MNHNY, SVGAGI (reference sequence). The sample belongs to a study of blood T cell repertoires in COVID-19. Study-level background: COVID-19 samples, acute and convalescent, were from the United States, Italy and Spain. Sample material is recorded as cDNA or gDNA derived from T cells, B-cell-depleted T cells, or PBMCs.

The sequence was obtained from a woman in her forties who had recovered from COVID-19. Sequencing was performed on peripheral blood. The chain employs TRBV6-6 and TRBJ2-1, with TRBD2 matching over 8 bases. The CDR3: CASSYVGRATDEQFF. Here the CDR3 DNA reads TGTGCCAGCAGTTACGTCGGGAGGGCCACGGATGAGCAGTTCTTC.